This entry lists 27 T cell receptor beta chains sequenced from one sample in a study of regulatory T cells in long-lasting Graves disease. The authors built TCR beta libraries using iRepertoire HTBI primers and Arm-PCR of CDR3 regions. TCRdb re-called the multiplex PCR reads through MiXCR, storing one row per CDR3 protein. The sample records hundreds of thousands of distinct CDR3 sequences, roughly a sixth being singletons. Time point: newly diagnosed GD, antithyroid drugs for less than 3 months. PBMC RNA served as the TCR library source. These sequences were also reported in another study, on T cells in Graves' hyperthyroidism and ophthalmopathy.

This specimen consisted of peripheral blood mononuclear cells (PBMCs), obtained at new diagnosis, from a patient treated with antithyroid drugs. The receptors originated from a man aged 40-50 years with Graves disease.

The rearrangement uses TRBV6-5 and TRBJ2-7; 9 bases match TRBD2. Germline CDR1 reads MNHEY; CDR2 reads SVGAGI. The CDR3 spans 16 residues. Germline trimming cut 2 bases from V and 6 bases from J; bases unmatched to any gene: 11. The CDR3 sequence is CASSYKAGGAYSEQYF. In DNA form, the CDR3 reads TGTGCCAGCAGTTACAAAGCGGGGGGAGCGTATAGCGAGCAGTACTTC.

This clonotype has just a few counts. The chain recombines TRBV10-1 with TRBJ2-5; D tentatively reads TRBD1 or TRBD2 (5 bases each). The CDR3 sequence is 14 residues long. The germline V and J ends were trimmed by 2 bases and 1 base, with 8 bases remaining between them. Germline V CDR1 and CDR2: WNHNN, SYGVQD (reference sequence). The CDR3 nucleotides are TGCGCCAGCAGTGAGGGGGGACCCCAAGAGACCCAGTACTTC. Amino acids: CASSEGGPQETQYF.

In its sample, this clonotype was seen many times. The chain is built from TRBV18 and TRBJ1-1, with 7 nucleotides matching TRBD1. Germline CDR1 is KGHSH and CDR2 is LQKENI. CDR3 length: 16 residues. Trimming took 4 bases from V and 1 from J; bases not matched to a gene: 9. The CDR3 is CASSLRQGQENTEAFF. The DNA of the CDR3 is TGTGCCAGCTCACTCCGACAGGGTCAGGAGAACACTGAAGCTTTCTTT.

The DNA of the CDR3 is TGTGCCAGCAGCTTACAGGGAGGTTGGGACACTGAAGCTTTCTTT. It translates to CASSLQGGWDTEAFF. J is TRBJ1-1 and V is TRBV7-2, with D possibly TRBD1 on 5 matching bases. This CDR3 region has 15 residues. The germline V and J ends were trimmed by 2 bases and 3 bases, with 13 bases remaining between them. The germline gives CDR1 SGHTA, CDR2 FQGNSA.

This clonotype has ten or more counts. The V gene is TRBV20-1, the J gene TRBJ1-4; 8 bases are a match to TRBD1. V lost 6 bases to trimming and J lost 11 bases; unmatched junction nucleotides: 14. This CDR3 is built from 14 residues. Germline CDR1 is DFQATT and CDR2 is SNEGSKA (reference sequence). The CDR3 is CSARSGTGRGKLFF. The CDR3 nucleotides read TGCAGTGCCAGAAGCGGGACAGGTAGGGGGAAACTGTTTTTT.

This clonotype has at least ten counts. The junction does not match germline at one end; this may be a read error. V usage is TRBV5-1 and J usage is TRBJ2-2, with 7 positions matching TRBD1. The CDR3 runs to 15 residues. CDR1 SGHRS and CDR2 YFSETQ come from the germline V gene. The chain's CDR3 is CASSRGQANTGELFF. The CDR3 region has the DNA TGTGCCAGCAGCAGAGGACAGGCCAACACCGGGGAGCTGTTTTTT.

Of note for this clonotype: One base away lies a much larger clone, so this may be a sequencing read error. The chain links TRBV6-1 to TRBJ2-3; D uncertain. This CDR3 is 13 amino acids long. The germline gives CDR1 MNHNS, CDR2 SASEGT. CDR3 protein: CAGSVRESHTQYF. Written as DNA, the CDR3 is TGTGCCGGCAGTGTACGCGAATCCCATACGCAGTATTTT.

The chain uses TRBV5-1 and TRBJ2-1; tentative D call: TRBD2 (6 bases). V shed 4 bases and J shed 4 bases, with 15 bases lying between them. Germline lookup yields CDR1 SGHRS and CDR2 YFSETQ. CDR3 length: 15 residues. CDR3 nucleotides: TGCGCCAGCAGCCCGGGGGACGGAGCATACAATGAGCAGTTCTTC. It specifies CASSPGDGAYNEQFF.

This clonotype was observed at least ten times. V gene TRBV5-6 combines with J gene TRBJ2-3; D is uncertain. Per the germline V gene, CDR1 is SGHDT and CDR2 is YYEEEE. The CDR3 has 15 amino acids. V was trimmed by 4 bases and J by 2 bases, leaving 14 bases between them. This CDR3 reads CASSLDGRTTDTQYF. As DNA, the CDR3 is TGTGCCAGCAGCCTGGACGGACGGACCACAGATACGCAGTATTTT.

This clonotype has just a few counts. A much larger clone sits a single nucleotide away, making a read error possible. The gene calls are TRBV30 and TRBJ1-6; 10 nucleotides match TRBD1. This CDR3 has 14 residues. The germline V gene encodes CDR1 GTSNPN and CDR2 SVGIG (reference sequence). The CDR3 DNA follows: TGTGCCCGGAGATGGACAGGGGGGGGGTCACCCCTCCACTTT. Protein: CARRWTGGGSPLHF.

This clonotype was observed at least ten times. J is TRBJ2-5 and V is TRBV27; the match to TRBD2 covers 10 bases. CDR1 is MNHEY and CDR2 is SMNVEV in the germline V gene (reference sequence). This CDR3 spans 16 amino acids. The J segment lost 5 bases and the V segment lost 6 bases, leaving 12 bases of the junction unmatched. CDR3 coding DNA: TGTGCCAGCAGCCTTGAAGCGGGGGGGCCGTTGGAGACCCAGTACTTC. This gives the protein CASSLEAGGPLETQYF.

The table lists this clonotype with many counts. The V and J genes are TRBV7-8 and TRBJ2-1; 11 bases align to TRBD2. The J segment lost 6 bases and the V segment lost 5 bases, leaving 15 bases of the junction unmatched. The CDR3 covers 18 residues. Germline loops: CDR1 SGHVS, CDR2 FQNEAQ. CDR3 protein: CASSLQLAGEIRANEQFF. The CDR3 nucleotides are TGTGCCAGCAGCCTTCAACTAGCGGGAGAGATCCGTGCCAATGAGCAGTTCTTC.

This clonotype was counted only a few times. A read error is the likely source, as a far larger clone sits one nucleotide away. The rearrangement links TRBV28 to TRBJ2-5; the D gene is possibly TRBD2 (5 bases). Per the germline V gene, CDR1 is MDHEN and CDR2 is SYDVKM. V lost 2 bases and J 11 bases, leaving 18 bases between the germline ends. The CDR3 has 14 residues. The DNA of the CDR3 is TGTGCCAGCAGTTTAGCGTCTAGCTTGGATGAGCAGTACTTC. Residues: CASSLASSLDEQYF. Together with reference TRBV28 and TRBJ2-5, the CDR3 gives the full variable domain: DVKVTQSSRYLVKRTGEKVFLECVQDMDHENMFWYRQDPGLGLRLIYFSYDVKMKEKGDIPEGYSVSREKKERFSLILESASTNQTSMYLCASSLASSLDEQYFGPGTRLLVL.

This clonotype was seen repeatedly, ten times or more. The chain employs TRBV2 and TRBJ1-2, with 8 bases matching TRBD1. Trimming took 4 bases from V and 4 from J; bases not matched to a gene: 5. This CDR3 has 14 residues. Looked up from germline, CDR1 is SNHLY and CDR2 is FYNNEI. In DNA form, the CDR3 reads TGTGCCAGCAGTGGGGACAGGAGACCCTATGGCTACACCTTC. Translation: CASSGDRRPYGYTF.

V is TRBV5-1 and J is TRBJ1-1; D possibly corresponds to TRBD1 (6 bases). The CDR3 loop spans 15 amino acids. Germline values: CDR1 SGHRS, CDR2 YFSETQ. The V end was cut by 0 bases, the J end by 1 base, with 10 bases between. As DNA, the CDR3 is TGCGCCAGCAGCTTGGCGGGGGCCCCGAACACTGAAGCTTTCTTT. Its translation: CASSLAGAPNTEAFF.

This clonotype has only a few counts. CDR3 bases: TGTGCCAGCAGTATAGTGGGTGGGGGGGCCTTTAATGAGCAGTTCTTC. Translation gives CASSIVGGGAFNEQFF. V is TRBV27 and J is TRBJ2-1, with D possibly being TRBD2 (7 bases). The CDR3 loop spans 16 amino acids. CDR1 is MNHEY, CDR2 SMNVEV, per germline (reference sequence). The germline V and J ends were trimmed by 5 bases and 7 bases, with 21 bases remaining between them.

This clonotype has a handful of counts. The chain is built from TRBV24-1 and TRBJ1-5; no firm D call. This CDR3 spans 13 amino acids. From germline, CDR1 is KGHDR and CDR2 SFDVKD. Trimming took off 5 bases at V and 4 bases at J, with 8 bases between the two ends. CDR3 loop: CATSGTDNQPQHF. CDR3 DNA: TGTGCCACCAGTGGTACGGATAATCAGCCCCAGCATTTT.

About this clonotype: A much larger clone differs by one base, so this may be a read error. V is TRBV27 and J is TRBJ2-2, with unresolved D. CDR3 size: 17 residues. Germline V CDR1 and CDR2: MNHEY, SMNVEV (reference sequence). CDR3 in amino acids: CTSSLSMSATNTGELFF. The CDR3 DNA sequence: TGTACCAGCAGTTTATCGATGTCAGCTACGAACACCGGGGAGCTGTTTTTT.

This clonotype was seen only a few times. This chain joins TRBV7-2 and TRBJ2-5, with 7 bases identical to TRBD1. The CDR3 spans 15 residues. Germline CDR1 SGHTA, CDR2 FQGNSA. Unmatched junction bases numbered 11, after V lost 5 bases and J lost 5 bases. The CDR3 sequence is CASSRVTGPGETQYF. CDR3 nucleotides: TGTGCCAGCAGCCGCGTGACAGGGCCCGGGGAGACCCAGTACTTC.

This clonotype has a count of ten or more. V and J are TRBV7-3 and TRBJ1-6, with D possibly TRBD1 on 5 matching bases. V was cut by 1 base and J by 3 bases, with 7 bases left in between. Germline loops: CDR1 SGHTA, CDR2 FQGTGA. This CDR3 contains 15 residues. Here the CDR3 reads CASSLIGGYNSPLHF. In nucleotides, the CDR3 is TGTGCCAGCAGCTTAATCGGGGGCTATAATTCACCCCTCCACTTT.

This chain links TRBV5-1 with TRBJ2-2; D may be TRBD1 or TRBD2 (5 bases each). Germline CDR1 is SGHRS and CDR2 is YFSETQ. V was cut by 4 bases and J by 7 bases, with 17 bases left in between. CDR3 length: 15 amino acids. CDR3 DNA sequence: TGCGCCAGCAGCGGAATTGGGACGTCTGACGGGGAGCTGTTTTTT. It yields the protein CASSGIGTSDGELFF. The complete variable domain, with remaining parts taken from reference TRBV5-1 and TRBJ2-2, reads KAGVTQTPRYLIKTRGQQVTLSCSPISGHRSVSWYQQTPGQGLQFLFEYFSETQRNKGNFPGRFSGRQFSNSRSEMNVSTLELGDSALYLCASSGIGTSDGELFFGEGSRLTVL.

The chain links TRBV19 to TRBJ2-5, with 7 bases fitting TRBD1. Germline lookup yields CDR1 LNHDA and CDR2 SQIVND (reference sequence). The CDR3 loop spans 15 amino acids. V trimming: 4 bases; J trimming: 5 bases; junction bases outside the gene matches: 10. The CDR3 reads CASSNPGQQYETQYF. In DNA, the CDR3 is TGTGCCAGTAGTAACCCGGGACAGCAATACGAGACCCAGTACTTC.

On this clonotype itself: A read error may be the cause here, since a much bigger clone is one base away. This sequence joins TRBV5-1 and TRBJ2-1; possibly TRBD2 for D (5 bases). V was trimmed by 3 bases and J by 2 bases, leaving 12 bases between them. Germline CDR1 is SGHRS and CDR2 is YFSETQ. CDR3 length equals 15 residues. The CDR3 coding sequence is TGCGCCAGCAGCTCTTGGTCCGGGACCTACAATGAGCAGTTCTTC. It yields the protein CASSSWSGTYNEQFF.

The table lists this clonotype with many counts. The chain uses TRBV20-1 and TRBJ2-3; tentatively, D is TRBD2 (7 bases). This CDR3 has 13 residues. V was pared by 5 bases and J by 1 base, with 10 bases between. CDR1 and CDR2 (germline): DFQATT, SNEGSKA (reference sequence). The CDR3 loop is CSALGGGTDTQYF. The CDR3 DNA is TGCAGTGCTCTAGGGGGGGGCACAGATACGCAGTATTTT.

This clonotype was observed many times. This chain uses TRBV12-3 or TRBV12-4 with TRBJ1-1; no reliable D call. V lost 8 bases and J lost 2, with 12 bases in between. This CDR3 region has 13 residues. CDR3 residues: CASLAYFNTEAFF. DNA for the CDR3: TGTGCCAGCTTAGCCTACTTCAACACTGAAGCTTTCTTT.

This clonotype showed up many times. The gene calls are TRBV28 and TRBJ1-1; no clear D. V was clipped by 2 bases and J by 7 bases, with 8 bases between them. The CDR3 covers 12 residues. Germline V gene lookup returns CDR1 MDHEN and CDR2 SYDVKM. The DNA of the CDR3 is TGTGCCAGCAGTTTACTCGTGGGTGAAGCTTTCTTT. It encodes CASSLLVGEAFF.

The sample holds many counts of this clonotype. An end of the junction does not agree with germline; a read error may underlie this. This rearrangement joins TRBV18 to TRBJ1-5, with TRBD1 as a possible D gene (6 bases). Germline values: CDR1 KGHSH, CDR2 LQKENI. This CDR3 region has 14 residues. CDR3 loop: CASSPGQSNQPQHF. CDR3 bases: TGCGCCAGCAGCCCCGGACAGTCCAATCAGCCCCAGCATTTT.